The 9 T cell receptor beta chains below were found in one sample sequenced in a study of shared clonotypes between healthy human individuals. Some clones are missing from TCRdb's copy, which holds only in-frame ones; the method was immunoSEQ multiplex PCR. Of some 1,100,000 clones listed, around 78% were seen once; the top ten hold 0.52%. Sequencing input: memory CD4+ T cells from PBMCs. Subset reported: CD45RA-negative fraction. The origin of the receptors is a man younger than 30 in good health. Some clones in this sample may be carry-over from other donors' samples.

V is TRBV9 and J is TRBJ2-7, with TRBD2 matching over 9 bases. J was trimmed by 2 bases and V by 4 bases; bases with no gene match: 7. Per the germline V gene, CDR1 is SGDLS and CDR2 is YYNGEE. The CDR3 covers 15 residues. Here the CDR3 reads CASSPRLAEPYEQYF. Here the CDR3 DNA reads TGTGCCAGCAGCCCGCGACTAGCGGAGCCCTACGAGCAGTACTTC. The full variable domain, its missing parts supplied by reference TRBV9 and TRBJ2-7, is DSGVTQTPKHLITATGQRVTLRCSPRSGDLSVYWYQQSLDQGLQFLIQYYNGEERAKGNILERFSAQQFPDLHSELNLSSLELGDSALYFCASSPRLAEPYEQYFGPGTRLTVT.

The chain has TRBV28 and TRBJ1-2; possible D gene TRBD1, 5 bases. V lost 7 bases, J lost 3 bases, and 15 bases lay in between. CDR1 MDHEN and CDR2 SYDVKM come from the germline V gene. This CDR3 is built from 14 residues. As DNA, the CDR3 is TGTGCCAGCAAAACGGGGGGAAGGGACTATGGCTACACCTTC. Translation: CASKTGGRDYGYTF.

In regard to this clone: The same CDR3 also results from other DNA sequences found in this sample. V gene TRBV2 combines with J gene TRBJ1-5; a weak D match, TRBD1 (6 bases). The CDR3 contains 14 residues. V lost 5 bases and J lost 5, with 13 bases in between. Germline CDR1 reads SNHLY; CDR2 reads FYNNEI. The CDR3 DNA follows: TGTGCCAGCAGTTTACAGGGTGCCGATCAGCCCCAGCATTTT. It specifies CASSLQGADQPQHF.

The chain carries TRBV7-2 and TRBJ2-7; either TRBD1 or TRBD2 may supply D (5 bases each). Germline lookup yields CDR1 SGHTA and CDR2 FQGNSA. The CDR3 has 14 residues. The V gene lost 1 base and the J gene lost 2 bases, with 9 bases spanning the gap. This chain's CDR3 is CASSLDLGPYEQYF. Here the CDR3 DNA reads TGTGCCAGCAGCTTAGATCTGGGACCCTACGAGCAGTACTTC.

The V call is TRBV5-4, the J call TRBJ2-7; D may match TRBD1 or TRBD2 (6 bases each). This CDR3 is 14 amino acids long. Trimming removed 0 bases from V and 5 bases from J, with 12 bases in between. CDR1 is SGHNT and CDR2 is YYREEE in the germline V gene (reference sequence). This chain's CDR3 is CASSLEGGAHEQYF. CDR3 nucleotide sequence: TGTGCCAGCAGCTTGGAGGGGGGAGCCCACGAGCAGTACTTC.

As to this clone: One base away lies a much larger clone, so this may be a sequencing read error. The chain recombines TRBV7-2 with TRBJ2-3; 7 bases are a match to TRBD2. J was trimmed by 2 bases and V by 4 bases; bases with no gene match: 3. Germline V gene sequence: CDR1 SGHTA, CDR2 FQGNSA. The CDR3 is 14 residues long. CDR3 amino acids: CASSSTSHTDTQYF. The CDR3, as DNA: TGTGCCAGCAGCTCGACTAGCCACACAGATACGCAGTATTTT.

This clone was seen ten or more times. This chain joins TRBV14 and TRBJ1-1, with D possibly TRBD1 on 5 matching bases. From germline, CDR1 is SGHDN and CDR2 FVKESK. Trimming left V 2 bases short and J 6 bases short, with 19 bases between. This CDR3 region has 16 residues. The CDR3 nucleotides read TGTGCCAGCAGCCAACTAACCCCGGGACTCAAGGCTGAAGCTTTCTTT. Residues: CASSQLTPGLKAEAFF.

The chain uses TRBV29-1 and TRBJ2-1; D may be TRBD2 (5 bases). CDR1 and CDR2 from the germline V gene are SQVTM and ANQGSEA. V was cut by 0 bases and J by 4 bases, with 10 bases left in between. CDR3 length: 14 amino acids. The CDR3 reads CSVEEPGFYNEQFF. The CDR3 DNA reads as TGCAGCGTTGAAGAACCGGGATTTTACAATGAGCAGTTCTTC.

In this sample, this clone turned up a few times. This specimen includes other DNA sequences encoding the same CDR3. V and J are TRBV5-1 and TRBJ2-2; unclear D gene. This CDR3 has 13 residues. V was shortened by 0 bases and J by 4 bases, with 4 bases between the two germline ends. CDR1 and CDR2 from the germline V gene are SGHRS and YFSETQ. The CDR3 DNA is TGCGCCAGCAGCTTGGCAGGCACCGGGGAGCTGTTTTTT. It yields the protein CASSLAGTGELFF.